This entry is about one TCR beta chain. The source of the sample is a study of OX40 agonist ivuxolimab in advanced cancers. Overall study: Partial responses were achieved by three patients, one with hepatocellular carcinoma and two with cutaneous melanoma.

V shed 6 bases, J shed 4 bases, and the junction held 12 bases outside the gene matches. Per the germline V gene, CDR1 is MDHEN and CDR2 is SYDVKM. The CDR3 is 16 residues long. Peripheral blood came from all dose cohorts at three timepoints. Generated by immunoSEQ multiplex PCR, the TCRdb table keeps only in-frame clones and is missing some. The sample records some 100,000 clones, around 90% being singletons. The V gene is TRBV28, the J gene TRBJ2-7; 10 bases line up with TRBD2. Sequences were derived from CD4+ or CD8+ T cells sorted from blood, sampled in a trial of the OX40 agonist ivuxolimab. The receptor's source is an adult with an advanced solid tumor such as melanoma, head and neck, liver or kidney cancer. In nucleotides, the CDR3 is TGTGCCAGCAGCTCCATTAGCGGGAGGCTTAGGTACGAGCAGTACTTC. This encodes CASSSISGRLRYEQYF.